A selection of T cell receptor beta chains follows, all from one sample in a study of T cell repertoires and Cas9 in healthy adults. TCRdb's copy holds only in-frame clones and misses some; the assay was immunoSEQ multiplex PCR. Among approximately 15,000 clones listed, 75% to 90% were seen once. Sequenced: Tregs (CD4+, CD25+, CD127-, CD137-, CD154-) from PBMCs; culture status not recorded. Receptor source: a human donor in good health. Each CDR3 is given with its conserved first and last residue. A D gene is named only where the DNA matches it firmly. Some rows have no size entry. The others give once, few or many, or a class for an expanded clone.

>-|-|TRBJ2-1|TRBV6-5
CASSYWASEQFF
TGTGCCAGCAGTTACTGGGCATCTGAGCAGTTCTTC
>-|-|TRBJ2-7|TRBV6-1
CASSEAPQGWYEQYF
TGTGCCAGCAGTGAAGCGCCACAGGGATGGTACGAGCAGTACTTC
>TRBD1|-|TRBJ1-2|TRBV2
CASKQRTGGTDYGYTF
TGTGCCAGCAAGCAAAGGACAGGGGGCACCGACTATGGCTACACCTTC
>-|-|TRBJ1-2|TRBV7-9
CASSLAGQSEDYTF
TGTGCCAGCAGCTTAGCAGGACAGTCCGAGGACTACACCTTC
>-|-|TRBJ2-3|TRBV5-1
CASSLESGAGDTQYF
TGCGCCAGCAGCTTGGAATCGGGGGCTGGGGATACGCAGTATTTT
>-|once|TRBJ2-1|TRBV11-2
CASSLAGNEQFF
TGTGCCAGCAGCTTAGCAGGTAATGAGCAGTTCTTC
>-|once|TRBJ2-2|TRBV6-5
CASKHTGELFF
TGTGCCAGCAAGCACACCGGGGAGCTGTTTTTT
>-|-|TRBJ1-2|TRBV4-2
CASSQALGTYYGYTF
TGTGCCAGCAGCCAAGCACTAGGGACTTACTATGGCTACACCTTC
>TRBD2|-|TRBJ2-1|TRBV5-1
CASSLLAGARHEQFF
TGCGCCAGCAGCTTATTAGCGGGGGCCCGCCATGAGCAGTTCTTC
>-|-|TRBJ2-7|TRBV6-5
CASSYSDRSYSYEQYF
TGTGCCAGCAGTTACTCTGACAGGTCATACTCCTACGAGCAGTACTTC
>TRBD1|-|TRBJ1-1|TRBV7-8
CASSPGNDRGPGSFF
TGTGCCAGCAGCCCGGGAAACGACAGGGGGCCCGGATCTTTCTTT
>-|-|TRBJ2-7|TRBV18
CASSPLSDEQYF
TGTGCCAGCTCACCACTATCGGACGAGCAGTACTTC
>TRBD1|-|TRBJ2-3|TRBV6-5
CASSRQGNTDTQYF
TGTGCCAGCAGTAGACAGGGGAACACAGATACGCAGTATTTT
>-|-|TRBJ2-2|TRBV15
CATSRVRGNSPGELFF
TGTGCCACCAGCAGAGTTAGGGGCAATAGCCCCGGGGAGCTGTTTTTT
>TRBD1|-|TRBJ1-1|TRBV18
CASSQDRVSEGEAFF
TGTGCCAGCTCCCAAGACAGGGTTTCTGAGGGCGAAGCTTTCTTT
>TRBD1|-|TRBJ2-2|TRBV5-5
CASSLEVFHRGNTGELFF
TGTGCCAGCAGCTTGGAAGTTTTCCACAGGGGGAACACCGGGGAGCTGTTTTTT
>-|-|TRBJ2-5|TRBV11-2
CASSFNPGALETQYF
TGTGCCAGCAGCTTCAACCCGGGGGCCCTGGAGACCCAGTACTTC
>TRBD1|-|TRBJ2-7|TRBV29-1
CSVGQGVWEQYF
TGCAGCGTTGGGCAGGGGGTATGGGAGCAGTACTTC
>TRBD1|-|TRBJ1-1|TRBV5-1
CASSSLDRAIATEAFF
TGCGCCAGCAGCTCGCTGGACAGGGCGATCGCCACTGAAGCTTTCTTT
>TRBD1|-|TRBJ1-6|TRBV10-3
CAISEQAGGYYNSPLHF
TGTGCCATCAGTGAGCAGGCAGGGGGATACTATAATTCACCCCTCCACTTT
>TRBD2|-|TRBJ2-3|TRBV7-2
CASSLGYGGRLTQYF
TGTGCCAGCAGCTTAGGATACGGGGGGAGACTTACGCAGTATTTT
>-|-|TRBJ1-1|TRBV19
CASSRLPRRANTEAFF
TGTGCCAGTAGTAGACTACCTCGGAGGGCCAACACTGAAGCTTTCTTT
>-|few|TRBJ2-7|TRBV2
CASRDGSYEQYF
TGTGCCAGCAGGGATGGCTCCTACGAGCAGTACTTC
>-|once|TRBJ2-3|TRBV27
CASHGGWAGTDTQYF
TGTGCCAGCCACGGGGGCTGGGCCGGCACAGATACGCAGTATTTT
>TRBD1|-|TRBJ2-3|TRBV6-1
CASSRDRGRTNTQYF
TGTGCCAGCAGCAGGGACAGGGGGCGCACAAATACGCAGTATTTT
>-|-|TRBJ1-2|TRBV6-6
CASSYRVANYGYTF
TGTGCCAGCAGTTACAGGGTAGCTAACTATGGCTACACCTTC
>-|-|TRBJ2-1|TRBV28
CASSLANEQFF
TGTGCCAGCAGTTTAGCCAATGAGCAGTTCTTC
>-|-|TRBJ1-1|TRBV6-5
CASSYFDNTEAFF
TGTGCCAGCAGTTACTTCGATAACACTGAAGCTTTCTTT
>TRBD1|-|TRBJ1-4|TRBV5-5
CASSLNAGTGGEKLFF
TGTGCCAGCAGCTTGAATGCCGGGACAGGAGGGGAAAAACTGTTTTTT
>TRBD1|-|TRBJ2-7|TRBV5-1
CASSLMTGGGYEQYF
TGCGCCAGCAGCTTAATGACAGGGGGCGGCTACGAGCAGTACTTC
>-|-|TRBJ1-5|TRBV12-2
CASRLARVQPQHF
TGTGCAAGTCGCTTAGCCAGGGTCCAGCCCCAGCATTTT
>-|-|TRBJ2-3|TRBV4-1
CASSRFTPDTQYF
TGCGCCAGCAGCCGATTCACCCCAGATACGCAGTATTTT
>TRBD1|-|TRBJ1-1|TRBV18
CASSPAGGNTEAFF
TGTGCCAGCTCACCGGCAGGGGGAAACACTGAAGCTTTCTTT
>TRBD1|-|TRBJ2-1|TRBV2
CASSELQGAGEQFF
TGTGCCAGCAGTGAGCTACAGGGGGCCGGTGAGCAGTTCTTC
>-|-|TRBJ2-1|TRBV5-4
CASSLSQNYNEQFF
TGTGCCAGCAGCTTGTCGCAGAACTACAATGAGCAGTTCTTC
>TRBD1|-|TRBJ1-2|TRBV4-1
CASSQDLWDRRTYGYTF
TGCGCCAGCAGCCAAGATTTGTGGGACAGGAGGACCTATGGCTACACCTTC
>-|-|TRBJ2-5|TRBV4-1
CASSQDPRGGETQYF
TGCGCCAGCAGCCAAGATCCTCGTGGGGGAGAGACCCAGTACTTC
>-|once|TRBJ2-1|TRBV27
CASGAGTYNEQFF
TGTGCCAGCGGGGCAGGGACCTACAATGAGCAGTTCTTC
>-|-|TRBJ1-1|TRBV6-5
CASSYLGRGTEAFF
TGTGCCAGCAGTTACTTAGGGAGAGGAACTGAAGCTTTCTTT
>-|-|TRBJ1-2|TRBV28
CASSLWAVGNYGYTF
TGTGCCAGCAGTCTCTGGGCCGTTGGTAACTATGGCTACACCTTC
>-|-|TRBJ2-7|TRBV4-1
CASSQYGAQGPYEQYF
TGCGCCAGCAGCCAATACGGGGCGCAAGGTCCCTACGAGCAGTACTTC
>-|-|TRBJ1-1|TRBV5-6
CASRAGPAGSRSTEAFF
TGTGCCAGCAGGGCGGGACCGGCCGGGAGTCGGAGCACTGAAGCTTTCTTT
>-|-|TRBJ2-7|TRBV10-3
CAIGAAGYEQYF
TGTGCCATCGGGGCGGCGGGGTACGAGCAGTACTTC
>TRBD2|-|TRBJ2-1|TRBV19
CASSIPGLAKNEQFF
TGTGCCAGTTCGATCCCGGGACTAGCGAAGAATGAGCAGTTCTTC
>TRBD1|-|TRBJ1-2|TRBV6-1
CASSRSGTGSYGYTF
TGTGCCAGCAGTAGATCCGGGACAGGGAGCTATGGCTACACCTTC
>-|-|TRBJ1-6|TRBV6-1
CASREGYSPLHF
TGTGCCAGCAGAGAAGGATATTCACCCCTCCACTTT
>TRBD1|-|TRBJ1-4|TRBV4-1
CASSLQGINEKLFF
TGCGCCAGCAGCCTACAGGGGATAAATGAAAAACTGTTTTTT
>-|-|TRBJ2-5|TRBV19
CASSMAETQYF
TGTGCCAGTAGTATGGCGGAGACCCAGTACTTC
>TRBD1|-|TRBJ2-5|TRBV11-2
CASSLGTQGAGETQYF
TGTGCCAGCAGCTTAGGGACCCAGGGGGCAGGGGAGACCCAGTACTTC